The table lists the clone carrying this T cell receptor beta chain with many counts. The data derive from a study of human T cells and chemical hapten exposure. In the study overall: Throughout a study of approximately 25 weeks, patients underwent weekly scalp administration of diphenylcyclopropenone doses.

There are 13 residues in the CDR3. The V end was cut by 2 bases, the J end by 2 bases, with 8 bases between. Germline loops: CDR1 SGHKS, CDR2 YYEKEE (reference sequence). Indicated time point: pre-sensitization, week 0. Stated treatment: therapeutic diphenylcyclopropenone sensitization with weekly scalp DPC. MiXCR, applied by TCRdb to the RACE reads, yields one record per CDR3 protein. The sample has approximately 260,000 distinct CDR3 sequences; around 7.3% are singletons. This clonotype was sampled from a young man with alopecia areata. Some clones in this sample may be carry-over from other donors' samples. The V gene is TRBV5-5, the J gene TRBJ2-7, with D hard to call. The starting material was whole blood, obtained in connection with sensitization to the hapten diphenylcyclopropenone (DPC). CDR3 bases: TGTGCCAGCAGCTTTGGGGTCACCTACGAGCAGTACGTC. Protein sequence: CASSFGVTYEQYV.